These T cell receptor beta chains were read from a single sample in a study of CD8 T cells in Susac syndrome. TCRdb independently ran MiXCR on the immunoSEQ multiplex PCR reads; one entry per CDR3 protein. There are more than 120,000 distinct CDR3 sequences in the sample; roughly 94% occur only once, and approximately 0.09% lies in the top ten. Sequencing was carried out using CD4+ T cells from PBMCs. These receptor sequences come from a human donor in good health. Each CDR3 is given with its conserved first and last residue. Each record gives: clone size, V gene, J gene, D gene, CDR3 DNA, CDR3 protein. D genes are given only for firm matches. Only part of the rows carry a size: once, few, many, or a class if the clone is expanded.

clone_size: -
v_call: TRBV6-6
j_call: TRBJ1-2
d_call: -
cdr3_nt: TGTGCCAGCAGTTACTTCCCAGAGGACTATGGCTACACCTTC
cdr3_aa: CASSYFPEDYGYTF

clone_size: -
v_call: TRBV5-1
j_call: TRBJ2-7
d_call: TRBD2
cdr3_nt: TGCGCCAGCAGCGGAGGACTAGCGGGCACAACCTACGAGCAGTACTTC
cdr3_aa: CASSGGLAGTTYEQYF

clone_size: -
v_call: TRBV10-3
j_call: TRBJ2-5
d_call: -
cdr3_nt: TGTGCCATCAGTGATTACGTAAGCGAGACCCAGTACTTC
cdr3_aa: CAISDYVSETQYF

clone_size: -
v_call: TRBV4-2
j_call: TRBJ2-3
d_call: TRBD2
cdr3_nt: TGTGCCAGCAGCCAAGATATTTTGGCCCGGGCGGGAGAAGGATCAGATACGCAGTATTTT
cdr3_aa: CASSQDILARAGEGSDTQYF

clone_size: -
v_call: TRBV2
j_call: TRBJ2-1
d_call: -
cdr3_nt: TGTGCCAGCAGCCGGACAAATTACAATGAGCAGTTCTTC
cdr3_aa: CASSRTNYNEQFF

clone_size: -
v_call: TRBV7-9
j_call: TRBJ2-5
d_call: TRBD2
cdr3_nt: TGTGCCAGCAGCTTGGGACTAGCGGGAGATACTGGAGAGACCCAGTACTTC
cdr3_aa: CASSLGLAGDTGETQYF

clone_size: once
v_call: TRBV5-4
j_call: TRBJ2-5
d_call: -
cdr3_nt: TGTGCCAGCAGCTTGCCAGGGAAGGGGCAAGAGACCCAGTACTTC
cdr3_aa: CASSLPGKGQETQYF

clone_size: -
v_call: TRBV20-1
j_call: TRBJ2-7
d_call: -
cdr3_nt: TGCAGTGCCCCCGGGACTTATTACGAGCAGTACTTC
cdr3_aa: CSAPGTYYEQYF

clone_size: -
v_call: TRBV12-3/TRBV12-4
j_call: TRBJ1-2
d_call: -
cdr3_nt: TGTGCCAGCAGTTTGGCAGGGGCCATGGAGGCTAACTATGGCTACACCTTC
cdr3_aa: CASSLAGAMEANYGYTF

clone_size: once
v_call: TRBV10-3
j_call: TRBJ2-1
d_call: TRBD2
cdr3_nt: TGTGCCATCAGTGATTCGGGCGGGAGGGTGGATGAGCAGTTCTTC
cdr3_aa: CAISDSGGRVDEQFF

clone_size: -
v_call: TRBV30
j_call: TRBJ1-1
d_call: -
cdr3_nt: TGTGCCTGGGGGAGGCAGGGAGGGGCTTTCTTT
cdr3_aa: CAWGRQGGAFF

clone_size: once
v_call: TRBV27
j_call: TRBJ2-5
d_call: TRBD2
cdr3_nt: TGTGCCAGCAGTTTATACGGCGGGAGGGCCGCAGAGACCCAGTACTTC
cdr3_aa: CASSLYGGRAAETQYF

clone_size: -
v_call: TRBV29-1
j_call: TRBJ2-3
d_call: TRBD2
cdr3_nt: TGCAGCGTCGAACTAGCGGGTAGCACAGATACGCAGTATTTT
cdr3_aa: CSVELAGSTDTQYF

clone_size: -
v_call: TRBV20-1
j_call: TRBJ2-7
d_call: TRBD1
cdr3_nt: TGCAGTGCAATGACAGGGGGGGATTACGAGCAGTACTTC
cdr3_aa: CSAMTGGDYEQYF

clone_size: -
v_call: TRBV30
j_call: TRBJ1-1
d_call: -
cdr3_nt: TGTGCCTGGAGTAGAAAGTGGGGGATGAACACTGAAGCTTTCTTT
cdr3_aa: CAWSRKWGMNTEAFF

clone_size: -
v_call: TRBV20-1
j_call: TRBJ2-7
d_call: -
cdr3_nt: TGCAGTGCTAGAGATTTAAACAGGGATCTGTGGGAGCAGTACTTC
cdr3_aa: CSARDLNRDLWEQYF

clone_size: once
v_call: TRBV21-1
j_call: TRBJ2-3
d_call: -
cdr3_nt: TGTGCCAGACGCACAGATACGCAGTATTTT
cdr3_aa: CARRTDTQYF

clone_size: -
v_call: TRBV9
j_call: TRBJ2-3
d_call: -
cdr3_nt: TGTGCCAGCAGCGGTGGTAATCCAGATACGCAGTATTTT
cdr3_aa: CASSGGNPDTQYF

clone_size: once
v_call: TRBV5-1
j_call: TRBJ2-3
d_call: TRBD2
cdr3_nt: TGCGCCAGCAGCCCAAACCTAGCGGGGACCTACACAGATACGCAGTATTTT
cdr3_aa: CASSPNLAGTYTDTQYF

clone_size: -
v_call: TRBV29-1
j_call: TRBJ2-1
d_call: -
cdr3_nt: TGCAGCGTGGGATCGGGAGTATACAATGAGCAGTTCTTC
cdr3_aa: CSVGSGVYNEQFF

clone_size: -
v_call: TRBV7-7
j_call: TRBJ1-1
d_call: -
cdr3_nt: TGTGCCAGCTATCGTTTGGGCAACACTGAAGCTTTCTTT
cdr3_aa: CASYRLGNTEAFF

clone_size: -
v_call: TRBV24-1
j_call: TRBJ1-5
d_call: TRBD1
cdr3_nt: TGTGCCACCAGTGATCCCCGACAGGGGGGCAATCAGCCCCAGCATTTT
cdr3_aa: CATSDPRQGGNQPQHF

clone_size: -
v_call: TRBV5-1
j_call: TRBJ2-3
d_call: -
cdr3_nt: TGCGCCAGCAGCTTTGGAGTTAGTTACCGCACAGATACGCAGTATTTT
cdr3_aa: CASSFGVSYRTDTQYF

clone_size: once
v_call: TRBV12-3/TRBV12-4
j_call: TRBJ1-3
d_call: -
cdr3_nt: TGTGCCAGCAGTCTACAGGGAGGGGGTACGGGAAACACCATATATTTT
cdr3_aa: CASSLQGGGTGNTIYF

clone_size: -
v_call: TRBV10-3
j_call: TRBJ2-1
d_call: TRBD2
cdr3_nt: TGTGCCATCAGTGGTCAGCGGGAGCACAAGAGCTCCTACAATGAGCAGTTCTTC
cdr3_aa: CAISGQREHKSSYNEQFF

clone_size: -
v_call: TRBV5-1
j_call: TRBJ1-1
d_call: -
cdr3_nt: TGCGCCAGCAGCCGCGGCAGAGAGAACACTGAAGCTTTCTTT
cdr3_aa: CASSRGRENTEAFF

clone_size: -
v_call: TRBV7-9
j_call: TRBJ1-2
d_call: -
cdr3_nt: TGTGCCAGCAGCTTACACAGCTATGGCTACACCTTC
cdr3_aa: CASSLHSYGYTF

clone_size: -
v_call: TRBV5-8
j_call: TRBJ1-2
d_call: -
cdr3_nt: TGTGCCAGCAGCTTGGTACAGGTTGGGGTTGCTGGCTACACCTTC
cdr3_aa: CASSLVQVGVAGYTF

clone_size: -
v_call: TRBV10-2
j_call: TRBJ2-2
d_call: -
cdr3_nt: TGCGCCAGCAGTCGGAGCGGCACCGGGGAGCTGTTTTTT
cdr3_aa: CASSRSGTGELFF

clone_size: -
v_call: TRBV3-1
j_call: TRBJ1-2
d_call: -
cdr3_nt: TGTGCCAGCGGAGTTGGGCAGAGCTATGGCTACACCTTC
cdr3_aa: CASGVGQSYGYTF

clone_size: -
v_call: TRBV19
j_call: TRBJ2-4
d_call: -
cdr3_nt: TGTGCCAGTAGTATCATTGGTGGCAAAAACATTCAGTACTTC
cdr3_aa: CASSIIGGKNIQYF

clone_size: -
v_call: TRBV5-1
j_call: TRBJ1-2
d_call: TRBD1
cdr3_nt: TGCGCCAGCAGCGTCTTGGGCAGGGGGCTTGATGGCTACACCTTC
cdr3_aa: CASSVLGRGLDGYTF